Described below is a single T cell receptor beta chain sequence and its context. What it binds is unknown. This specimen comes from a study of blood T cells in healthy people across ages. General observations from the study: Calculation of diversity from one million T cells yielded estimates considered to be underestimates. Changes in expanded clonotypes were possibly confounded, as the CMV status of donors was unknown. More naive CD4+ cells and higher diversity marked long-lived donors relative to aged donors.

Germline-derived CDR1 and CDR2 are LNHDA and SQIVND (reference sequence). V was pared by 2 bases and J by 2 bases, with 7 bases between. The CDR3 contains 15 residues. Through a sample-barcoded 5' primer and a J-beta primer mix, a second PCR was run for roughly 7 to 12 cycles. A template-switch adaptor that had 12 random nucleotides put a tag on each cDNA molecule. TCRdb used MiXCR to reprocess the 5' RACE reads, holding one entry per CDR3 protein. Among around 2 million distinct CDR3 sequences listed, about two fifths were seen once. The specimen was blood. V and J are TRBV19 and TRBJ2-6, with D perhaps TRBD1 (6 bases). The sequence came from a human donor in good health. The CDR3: CASSISGAGANVLTF. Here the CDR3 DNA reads TGTGCCAGTAGTATATCAGGGGCTGGGGCCAACGTCCTGACTTTC.